This entry features one T cell receptor (beta chain) sequence. Its antigen is unidentified. This entry is derived from a study of cytomegalovirus exposure and HLA in healthy donors. The PCR contained 60 Vbeta and 13 Jbeta primers. Profiled with immunoSEQ multiplex PCR; TCRdb holds only in-frame clones, not every one. The sample carries 200,000 to 250,000 clones, under 85% recorded once. General study results and limits: Researchers had no immune exposure information except CMV serostatus available. Most TCR beta V segments were productive about 90% or about 30% of the time in an earlier analysis.

Germline lookup yields CDR1 SEHNR and CDR2 FQNEAQ (reference sequence). This CDR3 contains 17 residues. V gave up 3 bases and J gave up 7 bases; unmatched junction bases: 15. The sequencing input was PBMCs. The TCR sequence derives from a man aged 50 to 59 in good health and CMV-seronegative. This chain connects TRBV7-9 to TRBJ2-1; 7 bases map to TRBD1. CDR3 region: CASSFPPRRQGWNEQFF. CDR3 DNA: TGTGCCAGCAGCTTCCCACCAAGAAGACAGGGTTGGAATGAGCAGTTCTTC.